These T cell receptor beta chains were read from a single sample in a study of glioma-infiltrating T cells. TCRdb redid the calling of the multiplex PCR reads with MiXCR, one entry per CDR3 protein. The table has some 150,000 distinct CDR3 sequences, around 40% seen once. Material: glioma tissue, nonneoplastic brain tissue, or PBMCs (not recorded which). These receptors all stem from a human donor with low-grade glioma or glioblastoma, undergoing nonglioma brain surgery, or in good health (not recorded which). Both conserved end residues are part of each CDR3. D genes are given only for firm matches. For some rows the clone size is stated as once, few or many, or as a class when expanded; others skip it.

J: TRBJ2-3; V: TRBV10-3; size: few; D: .; DNA: TGTGCCACCACACCGTCGGGGAGCACAGATACGCAGTATTTT; CDR3: CATTPSGSTDTQYF
J: TRBJ2-2; V: TRBV6-1; size: few; D: .; DNA: TGTGCCAGCAGACTAACAGGGAACACCGGGGAGCTGTTTTTT; CDR3: CASRLTGNTGELFF
J: TRBJ1-5; V: TRBV28; size: .; D: .; DNA: TGTGCCAGCAGTAACGAGGACTTTCCACCACGGCAGCCCCAGCATTTT; CDR3: CASSNEDFPPRQPQHF
J: TRBJ2-3; V: TRBV6-1; size: once; D: TRBD2; DNA: TGTGCCAGCAGTAGAGGACTAGCGGGAGGGACTCGGACAGATACGCAGTATTTT; CDR3: CASSRGLAGGTRTDTQYF
J: TRBJ2-7; V: TRBV28; size: .; D: .; DNA: TGTGCCAGCACCGAAAGAGGGCCCCTTTTCGAGCAGTACTTC; CDR3: CASTERGPLFEQYF
J: TRBJ1-5; V: TRBV19; size: .; D: .; DNA: TGTGCCAGTAGTCCCGCCGGACGGGTTAGCAATCAGCCCCAGCATTTT; CDR3: CASSPAGRVSNQPQHF
J: TRBJ2-6; V: TRBV6-1; size: .; D: .; DNA: TGTGCCAGCAGTCCCCATGGCCCCGGGCCCGGGGCCAACGTCCTGACTTTC; CDR3: CASSPHGPGPGANVLTF
J: TRBJ2-3; V: TRBV7-2; size: .; D: TRBD1; DNA: TGTGCCAGCAGCACCCGACAGGGGGGTGCCACAGATACGCAGTATTTT; CDR3: CASSTRQGGATDTQYF
J: TRBJ1-5; V: TRBV4-2; size: few; D: .; DNA: TGTGCCAGCAGCCAACTCATCAATCAGCCCCAGCATTTT; CDR3: CASSQLINQPQHF
J: TRBJ2-7; V: TRBV7-2; size: many; D: .; DNA: TGTGCCAGCAGCTTAGCGGGGACGGTGGGCTCCTACGAGCAGTACTTC; CDR3: CASSLAGTVGSYEQYF
J: TRBJ2-2; V: TRBV11-2; size: .; D: .; DNA: TGTGCCAGCAGCTTAGCAAGACCCGGGGAGCTGTTTTTT; CDR3: CASSLARPGELFF
J: TRBJ2-3; V: TRBV28; size: .; D: .; DNA: TGTACCAGCAGTTTGCCGCAGTCTTCTAATACGCAGTATTTT; CDR3: CTSSLPQSSNTQYF
J: TRBJ1-1; V: TRBV6-1; size: many; D: .; DNA: TGTGCCAGCACCCACGGGTCGACTGAAGCTTTCTTT; CDR3: CASTHGSTEAFF
J: TRBJ2-3; V: TRBV3-1; size: .; D: TRBD2; DNA: TGTGCCAGCGGTCGGGAGGGCCCAGATACGCAGTATTTT; CDR3: CASGREGPDTQYF
J: TRBJ2-7; V: TRBV20-1; size: .; D: TRBD2; DNA: TGCAGTGCTAGACTCACTAGCGGCTCCTACGAGCAGTACTTC; CDR3: CSARLTSGSYEQYF
J: TRBJ1-1; V: TRBV6-6; size: few; D: .; DNA: TGTGCCAGCAGTTACGGGGGAGCGTACACTGAAGCTTTCTTT; CDR3: CASSYGGAYTEAFF
J: TRBJ2-7; V: TRBV11-2; size: few; D: TRBD1; DNA: TGTGCCAGCAGCCCAGGACAGGGCTACGAGCAGTACTTC; CDR3: CASSPGQGYEQYF
J: TRBJ2-3; V: TRBV2; size: few; D: .; DNA: TGTGCCAGCAGGAAGGGAGGTAGCACAGATACGCAGTATTTT; CDR3: CASRKGGSTDTQYF
J: TRBJ2-7; V: TRBV6-1; size: few; D: .; DNA: TGTGCCACCAGTGACGGACACCAAACGGGCTACGAGCAGTACTTC; CDR3: CATSDGHQTGYEQYF
J: TRBJ1-2; V: TRBV19; size: .; D: .; DNA: TGTGCCAGTAGTATTTCGTCCAGAAACTATGGCTACACCTTC; CDR3: CASSISSRNYGYTF
J: TRBJ2-5; V: TRBV6-1; size: many; D: .; DNA: TGTGCCTCCCGGGGGACGCTGGAGACCCAGTACTTC; CDR3: CASRGTLETQYF
J: TRBJ1-2; V: TRBV20-1; size: .; D: TRBD1; DNA: TGCAGTGCTAGCGAACAGGGGGCGCGATTGGGTGGCTACACCTTC; CDR3: CSASEQGARLGGYTF
J: TRBJ2-3; V: TRBV28; size: .; D: .; DNA: TGTGCCAGCGGCTTGGATCGGGCAGATACGCAGTATTTT; CDR3: CASGLDRADTQYF
J: TRBJ2-3; V: TRBV20-1; size: few; D: TRBD1; DNA: TGCAGTGCTAACGGACAGGGTGTCACAGATACGCAGTATTTT; CDR3: CSANGQGVTDTQYF
J: TRBJ1-1; V: TRBV29-1; size: .; D: .; DNA: TGCAGCGTTGAAGTGAGCGGCACTGAAGCTTTCTTT; CDR3: CSVEVSGTEAFF
J: TRBJ2-5; V: TRBV18; size: .; D: TRBD2; DNA: TGTGCCAGCTCACCCCCGGGACTAGCGGCCAAAGAGACCCAGTACTTC; CDR3: CASSPPGLAAKETQYF
J: TRBJ2-7; V: TRBV28; size: few; D: TRBD2; DNA: TGTGCCAGCAGTTTACGACTAGCGGGAGTCTCCTACGAGCAGTACTTC; CDR3: CASSLRLAGVSYEQYF
J: TRBJ2-2; V: TRBV7-3; size: .; D: .; DNA: TGTGCCAGCAGCCTGACAGGGAACACCGGGGAGCTGTTTTTT; CDR3: CASSLTGNTGELFF
J: TRBJ1-1; V: TRBV4-1; size: .; D: .; DNA: TGCGCCAGCAGCCAAGATTTCGATACGGGGGGTGAAGCTTTCTTT; CDR3: CASSQDFDTGGEAFF
J: TRBJ2-1; V: TRBV20-1; size: .; D: TRBD2; DNA: TGCAGTGCTACGCGTGAGACTAGCGGGAGTAGGGGTGAGCAGTTCTTC; CDR3: CSATRETSGSRGEQFF
J: TRBJ1-2; V: TRBV15; size: .; D: TRBD1; DNA: TGTGCCACCAGCAGAGATTTAGACAGGGTCTATGGCTACACCTTC; CDR3: CATSRDLDRVYGYTF
J: TRBJ1-2; V: TRBV11-2; size: .; D: .; DNA: TGTGCCAGCAGCGGTATTACTCGGGCCACTGATGGCTACACCTTC; CDR3: CASSGITRATDGYTF
J: TRBJ1-2; V: TRBV2; size: few; D: .; DNA: TGTGCCAGTAAGGACCGACTGTTGGGTGGCTACACCTTC; CDR3: CASKDRLLGGYTF
J: TRBJ2-3; V: TRBV6-2/TRBV6-3; size: few; D: .; DNA: TGTGCCAGCAGGGAACTAGGACGCACAGATACGCAGTATTTT; CDR3: CASRELGRTDTQYF
J: TRBJ2-5; V: TRBV6-1; size: .; D: TRBD2; DNA: TGTGCCATAGACGGGAGGAGTAGAGAGACCCAGTACTTC; CDR3: CAIDGRSRETQYF